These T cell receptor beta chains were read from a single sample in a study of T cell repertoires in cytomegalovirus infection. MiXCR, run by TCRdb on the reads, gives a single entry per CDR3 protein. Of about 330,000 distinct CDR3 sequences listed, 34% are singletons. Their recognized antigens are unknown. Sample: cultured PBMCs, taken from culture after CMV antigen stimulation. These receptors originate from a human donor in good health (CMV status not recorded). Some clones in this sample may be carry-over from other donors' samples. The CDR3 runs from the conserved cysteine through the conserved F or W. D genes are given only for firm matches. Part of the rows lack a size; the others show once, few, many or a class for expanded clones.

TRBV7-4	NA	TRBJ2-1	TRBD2	CASSFGGSENEQFF	TGTGCCAGCAGCTTCGGCGGGAGTGAAAATGAGCAGTTCTTC
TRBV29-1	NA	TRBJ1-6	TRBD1	CSVATGGSNSPLHF	TGCAGCGTCGCGACAGGGGGGAGTAATTCACCCCTCCACTTT
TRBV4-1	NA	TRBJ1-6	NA	CASSRIRRSPLHF	TGCGCCAGCAGCCGAATTAGGAGATCACCCCTCCACTTT
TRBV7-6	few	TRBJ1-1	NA	CASSSYTNTEAFF	TGTGCCAGCAGCTCCTACACCAACACTGAAGCTTTCTTT
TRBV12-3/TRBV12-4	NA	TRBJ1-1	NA	CASRAPAPARNTEAFF	TGTGCCAGCAGGGCCCCGGCCCCCGCGAGGAACACTGAAGCTTTCTTT
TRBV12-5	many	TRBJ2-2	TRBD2	CASGPLGGPTGELFF	TGTGCTAGTGGGCCCTTGGGAGGGCCAACCGGGGAGCTGTTTTTT
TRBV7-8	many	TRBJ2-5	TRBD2	CASSSRTSGVWAMYF	TGTGCCAGCAGCTCTCGGACTAGCGGTGTCTGGGCAATGTACTTC
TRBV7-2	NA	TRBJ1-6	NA	CASSPLAPNSYNSPLHF	TGTGCCAGCAGCCCACTTGCCCCCAACTCCTATAATTCACCCCTCCACTTT
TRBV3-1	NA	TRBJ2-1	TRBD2	CASSPPGLAGAYNEQFF	TGTGCCAGCAGTCCCCCCGGACTAGCGGGAGCCTACAATGAGCAGTTCTTC
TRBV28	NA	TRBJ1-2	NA	CASSLNNYGYTF	TGTGCCAGCAGCCTTAACAATTACGGCTACACCTTC
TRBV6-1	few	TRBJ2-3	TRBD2	CASSLLAGRGTQYF	TGTGCCAGCAGTTTACTAGCGGGCCGGGGTACGCAGTATTTT
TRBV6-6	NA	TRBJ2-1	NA	CASRGLGPSYNEQFF	TGTGCCAGCAGGGGGCTTGGCCCATCCTACAATGAGCAGTTCTTC
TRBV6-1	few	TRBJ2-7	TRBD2	CASRSLADPYEQYF	TGTGCCAGCAGGTCTCTAGCGGACCCCTACGAGCAGTACTTC